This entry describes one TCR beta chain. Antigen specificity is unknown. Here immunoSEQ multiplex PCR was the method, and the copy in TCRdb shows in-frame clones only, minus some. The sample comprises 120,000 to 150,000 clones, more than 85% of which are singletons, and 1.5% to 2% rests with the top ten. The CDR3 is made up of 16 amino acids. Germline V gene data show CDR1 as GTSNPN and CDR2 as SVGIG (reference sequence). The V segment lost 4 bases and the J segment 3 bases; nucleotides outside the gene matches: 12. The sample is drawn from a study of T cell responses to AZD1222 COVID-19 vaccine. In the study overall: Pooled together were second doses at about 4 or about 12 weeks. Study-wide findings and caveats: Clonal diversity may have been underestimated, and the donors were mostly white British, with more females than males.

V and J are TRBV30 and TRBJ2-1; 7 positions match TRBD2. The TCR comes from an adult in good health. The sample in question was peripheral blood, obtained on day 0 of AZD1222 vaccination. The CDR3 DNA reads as TGTGCCTGGAACTCCGGGACTAAAATGGGCTACAATGAGCAGTTCTTC. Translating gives CAWNSGTKMGYNEQFF.